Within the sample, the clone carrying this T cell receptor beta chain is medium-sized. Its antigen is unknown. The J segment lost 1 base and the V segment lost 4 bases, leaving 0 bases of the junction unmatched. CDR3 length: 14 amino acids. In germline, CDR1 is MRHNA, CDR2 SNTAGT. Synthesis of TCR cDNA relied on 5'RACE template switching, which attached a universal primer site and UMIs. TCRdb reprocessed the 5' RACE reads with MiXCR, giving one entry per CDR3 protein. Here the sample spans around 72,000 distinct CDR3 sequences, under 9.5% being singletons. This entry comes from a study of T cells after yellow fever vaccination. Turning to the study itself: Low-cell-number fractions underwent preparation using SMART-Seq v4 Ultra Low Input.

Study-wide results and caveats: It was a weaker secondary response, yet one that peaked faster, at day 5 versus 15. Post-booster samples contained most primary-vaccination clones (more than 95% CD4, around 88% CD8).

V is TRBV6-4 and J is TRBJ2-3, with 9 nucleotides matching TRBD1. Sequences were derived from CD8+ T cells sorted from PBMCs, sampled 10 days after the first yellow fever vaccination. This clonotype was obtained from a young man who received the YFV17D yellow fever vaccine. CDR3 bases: TGTGCCAGCAGTGGGACAGGGGGCACAGATACGCAGTATTTT. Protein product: CASSGTGGTDTQYF.